This TCR beta chain came from a study of cytomegalovirus exposure and HLA in healthy donors. PCR was performed using 60 Vbeta and 13 Jbeta primers. Generated by immunoSEQ multiplex PCR, the TCRdb table keeps only in-frame clones and is missing some. In the table there are approximately 140,000 clones, around four fifths of which are singletons. CDR3 length equals 11 residues. The germline V gene encodes CDR1 SNHLY and CDR2 FYNNEI. The germline V and J ends were trimmed by 1 base and 7 bases, with 4 bases remaining between them. The J gene is TRBJ1-1, the V gene TRBV2, with D uncertain. The source material was PBMCs. The receptor was derived from a boy younger than 18 in good health and CMV-seronegative. Here the CDR3 reads CASSEVGEAFF. CDR3 DNA sequence: TGTGCCAGCAGTGAAGTCGGTGAAGCTTTCTTT.